This entry lists 17 T cell receptor beta chains sequenced from one sample in a study of blood T cell repertoires in COVID-19. Using immunoSEQ multiplex PCR, the repertoire was profiled, and TCRdb retains in-frame clones only, with some absent. The sample lists about 50,000 clones; around 85% were seen once. The sample was peripheral blood. These receptors all come from a man aged 60 to 69 with acute or convalescent COVID-19.

V and J are TRBV19 and TRBJ2-5; 14 bases are a match to TRBD2. This CDR3 region has 17 residues. Germline CDR1 reads LNHDA; CDR2 reads SQIVND (reference sequence). Trimming removed 5 bases from V and 4 bases from J; junction bases left unmatched: 9. CDR3 residues: CASSRGLAGVGGETQYF. The CDR3 DNA reads as TGTGCCAGTAGTCGGGGACTAGCGGGAGTAGGGGGAGAGACCCAGTACTTC.

This clone showed up just once. The chain joins TRBV5-1 to TRBJ1-4, with 7 bases lining up with TRBD1. The CDR3 extends over 16 amino acids. CDR1 is SGHRS, CDR2 YFSETQ, per germline. After removal of 0 bases from V and 2 bases from J, the junction contained 4 bases not matched to a gene. The CDR3 here is CASSLGQGVTNEKLFF. The CDR3 DNA is TGCGCCAGCAGCTTGGGGCAGGGGGTTACTAATGAAAAACTGTTTTTT.

V is TRBV5-1 and J is TRBJ1-2; TRBD1 matches 9 bases. CDR3 length: 14 residues. CDR1 is SGHRS and CDR2 is YFSETQ in the germline V gene. J gave up 7 bases and V 2 bases, and 6 bases lay outside the gene matches. CDR3 coding DNA: TGCGCCAGCAGCTTTCCGGGACAGGGAACTGGCTACACCTTC. Translated, it gives CASSFPGQGTGYTF. The variable domain in full, with the rest retrieved from reference TRBV5-1 and TRBJ1-2, is KAGVTQTPRYLIKTRGQQVTLSCSPISGHRSVSWYQQTPGQGLQFLFEYFSETQRNKGNFPGRFSGRQFSNSRSEMNVSTLELGDSALYLCASSFPGQGTGYTFGSGTRLTVV.

This sequence joins TRBV14 and TRBJ2-1, with 9 bases identical to TRBD2. CDR1 is SGHDN, CDR2 FVKESK, per germline. The junction had 5 bases not matched to a gene; V was cut back by 0 bases and J by 2 bases. This CDR3 region has 17 residues. CDR3 region: CASSQEWAGGPYNEQFF. As DNA, the CDR3 is TGTGCCAGCAGCCAAGAATGGGCGGGAGGGCCCTACAATGAGCAGTTCTTC.

CDR3: CATSDTLAGEQFF. In DNA form, the CDR3 reads TGTGCCACCAGTGACACCTTAGCGGGGGAGCAGTTCTTC. This rearrangement joins TRBV24-1 to TRBJ2-1; 8 bases map to TRBD2. CDR3 size: 13 residues. After removal of 4 bases from V and 10 bases from J, the junction contained 5 bases not matched to a gene. CDR1 and CDR2 (germline): KGHDR, SFDVKD.

This clone appeared once. The chain carries TRBV2 and TRBJ2-2, with 10 nucleotides matching TRBD2. This CDR3 has 15 amino acids. J gave up 7 bases and V 3 bases, and 5 bases lay outside the gene matches. CDR1 is SNHLY, CDR2 FYNNEI, per germline. CDR3 sequence reads: CASSESGRAVGELFF. DNA for the CDR3: TGTGCCAGCAGTGAGAGCGGGAGGGCAGTCGGGGAGCTGTTTTTT.

The chain links TRBV7-2 to TRBJ2-2; TRBD2 agrees at 7 bases. Germline CDR1 reads SGHTA; CDR2 reads FQGNSA. There are 12 residues in the CDR3. CDR3 in DNA: TGTGGGGGAGGGGTAAACACCGGGGAGCTGTTTTTT. Its protein product is CGGGVNTGELFF.

The genes are TRBV6-5 and TRBJ1-2, with 9 bases aligning to TRBD1. The junction had 7 bases not matched to a gene; V was cut back by 6 bases and J by 2 bases. The V gene's germline CDR1 is MNHEY and CDR2 SVGAGI. The CDR3 is 15 amino acids. For the CDR3, the DNA is TGTGCCAGCAGCAAGGAACAGGGGGCAAACTATGGCTACACCTTC. Protein sequence: CASSKEQGANYGYTF.

V and J are TRBV14 and TRBJ2-7; D not resolved. Between the trimmed V and J ends, which lost 3 bases and 4 bases, there was a span of 16 bases. In germline, CDR1 is SGHDN, CDR2 FVKESK. The CDR3 spans 15 residues. This CDR3 is CASSQFRSVAYEQYF. For the CDR3, the DNA is TGTGCCAGCAGCCAGTTCAGGTCTGTCGCATACGAGCAGTACTTC.

The V and J genes are TRBV6-6 and TRBJ1-2; TRBD1 might be the D (6 bases). CDR1 MNHNY and CDR2 SVGAGI come from the germline V gene (reference sequence). The CDR3 is made up of 15 amino acids. V was clipped by 2 bases and J by 4 bases, with 14 bases between them. The CDR3 coding sequence is TGTGCCAGCAGTTACCTTACAGGGAGGGGCTATGGCTACACCTTC. Amino acids: CASSYLTGRGYGYTF.

The rearrangement joins TRBV28 to TRBJ1-4, with TRBD1 matching 11 bases. Germline assignment: CDR1 MDHEN and CDR2 SYDVKM. This CDR3 is built from 20 residues. V was clipped by 4 bases and J by 0 bases; unmatched bases: 13. The chain's CDR3 is CASSSMRDRGRIATNEKLFF. The DNA for the CDR3 is TGTGCCAGCAGTTCTATGCGGGACAGGGGGAGAATTGCAACTAATGAAAAACTGTTTTTT.

This clone showed up just a few times. This chain connects TRBV6-5 to TRBJ2-1; D possibly corresponds to TRBD1 (5 bases). The CDR3 is made up of 14 amino acids. Trimming pared 4 bases from V and 1 base from J, leaving 8 bases between. The germline CDR1 and CDR2 sequences are MNHEY and SVGAGI. CDR3 in amino acids: CASSSPGSYNEQFF. CDR3 in DNA: TGTGCCAGCAGTTCGCCAGGGTCCTACAATGAGCAGTTCTTC.

The genes are TRBV10-3 and TRBJ1-6; D ambiguous. Germline V gene data show CDR1 as ENHRY and CDR2 as SYGVKD. Trimming shortened V by 2 bases and J by 7 bases, and 12 bases separated the two germline ends. CDR3 size: 15 residues. CDR3 sequence: CAISEGRVANSPLHF. In DNA form, the CDR3 reads TGTGCCATCAGTGAGGGGAGGGTAGCCAATTCACCCCTCCACTTT.

This clone was detected only a few times. The chain employs TRBV30 and TRBJ1-5; perhaps TRBD1 as D (6 bases). The CDR3 contains 13 residues. Trimming stripped 0 bases from V and 9 bases from J, with 12 bases between. Germline CDR1 and CDR2: GTSNPN and SVGIG (reference sequence). The CDR3 nucleotides are TGTGCCTGGAGTGTAGGGGGGGCCTGGCCCCAGCATTTT. It is translated as CAWSVGGAWPQHF.

This clone was observed once. The rearrangement uses TRBV20-1 and TRBJ2-1; D unclear. The CDR3 totals 11 residues. Germline lookup yields CDR1 DFQATT and CDR2 SNEGSKA (reference sequence). The V gene lost 3 bases and the J gene lost 9 bases, with 9 bases spanning the gap. DNA of the CDR3: TGCAGTGCTAGCGTGGCCTTTGAGCAGTTCTTC. As protein: CSASVAFEQFF.

V is TRBV3-1 (or the pseudogene TRBV3-2) and J is TRBJ2-7; 10 positions agree with TRBD1. Germline V gene lookup returns CDR1 LGHDT and CDR2 YNNKEL (reference sequence). The CDR3 contains 14 residues. The ends lost 4 bases at V and 4 bases at J; junction bases unmatched: 4. CDR3 residues: CASSRAGQGYEQYF. The CDR3 DNA reads as TGTGCCAGCAGCCGAGCGGGACAGGGGTACGAGCAGTACTTC.

CDR3 coding DNA: TGTGCCAGCAGTCCCCAGACAGGGCTGTGGGAAAAACTGTTTTTT. Translating gives CASSPQTGLWEKLFF. This chain connects TRBV28 to TRBJ1-4; TRBD1 agrees at 7 bases. Germline V gene sequence: CDR1 MDHEN, CDR2 SYDVKM. The junction had 11 bases not matched to a gene; V was cut back by 5 bases and J by 8 bases. The CDR3 length is 15 residues.